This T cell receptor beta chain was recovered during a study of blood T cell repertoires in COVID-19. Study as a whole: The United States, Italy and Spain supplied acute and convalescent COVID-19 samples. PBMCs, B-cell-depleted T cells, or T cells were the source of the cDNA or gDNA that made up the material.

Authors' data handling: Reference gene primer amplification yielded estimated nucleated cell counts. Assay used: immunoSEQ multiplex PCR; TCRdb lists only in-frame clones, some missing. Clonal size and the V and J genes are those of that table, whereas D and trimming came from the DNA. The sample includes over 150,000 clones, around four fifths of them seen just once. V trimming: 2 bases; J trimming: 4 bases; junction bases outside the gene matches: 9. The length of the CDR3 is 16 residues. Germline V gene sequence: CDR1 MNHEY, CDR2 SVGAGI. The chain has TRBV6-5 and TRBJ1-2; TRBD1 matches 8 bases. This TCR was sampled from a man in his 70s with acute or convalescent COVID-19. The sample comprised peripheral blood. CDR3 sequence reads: CASSYQTGAAGYGYTF. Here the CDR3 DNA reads TGTGCCAGCAGTTACCAGACAGGGGCTGCGGGCTATGGCTACACCTTC.